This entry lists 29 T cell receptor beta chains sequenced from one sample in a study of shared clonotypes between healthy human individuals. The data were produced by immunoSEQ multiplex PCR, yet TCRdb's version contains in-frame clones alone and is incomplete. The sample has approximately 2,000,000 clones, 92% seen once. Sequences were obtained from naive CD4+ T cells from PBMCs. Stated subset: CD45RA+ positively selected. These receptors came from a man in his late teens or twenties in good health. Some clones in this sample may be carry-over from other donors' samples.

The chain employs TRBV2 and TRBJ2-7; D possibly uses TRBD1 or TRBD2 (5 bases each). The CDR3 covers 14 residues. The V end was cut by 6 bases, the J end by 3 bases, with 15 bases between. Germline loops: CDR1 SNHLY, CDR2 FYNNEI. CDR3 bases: TGTGCCAGCAGCAAGGGACCACTAGGCTACGAGCAGTACTTC. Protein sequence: CASSKGPLGYEQYF.

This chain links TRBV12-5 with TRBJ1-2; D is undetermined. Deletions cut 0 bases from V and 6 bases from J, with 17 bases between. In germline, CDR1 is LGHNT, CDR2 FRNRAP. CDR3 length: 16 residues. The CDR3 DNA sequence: TGTGCTAGTGGTTTGGTAGTTTCGCCTTTTCCCCATGGCTACACCTTC. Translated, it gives CASGLVVSPFPHGYTF. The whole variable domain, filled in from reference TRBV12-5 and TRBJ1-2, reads DARVTQTPRHKVTEMGQEVTMRCQPILGHNTVFWYRQTMMQGLELLAYFRNRAPLDDSGMPKDRFSAEMPDATLATLKIQPSEPRDSAVYFCASGLVVSPFPHGYTFGSGTRLTVV.

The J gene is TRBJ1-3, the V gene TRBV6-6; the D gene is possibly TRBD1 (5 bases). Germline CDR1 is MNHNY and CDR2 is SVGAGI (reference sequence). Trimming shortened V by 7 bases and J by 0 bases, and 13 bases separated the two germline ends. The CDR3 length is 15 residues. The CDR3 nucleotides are TGTGCCAGCAAATCGGCGGGACGCTCTGGAAACACCATATATTTT. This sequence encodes CASKSAGRSGNTIYF.

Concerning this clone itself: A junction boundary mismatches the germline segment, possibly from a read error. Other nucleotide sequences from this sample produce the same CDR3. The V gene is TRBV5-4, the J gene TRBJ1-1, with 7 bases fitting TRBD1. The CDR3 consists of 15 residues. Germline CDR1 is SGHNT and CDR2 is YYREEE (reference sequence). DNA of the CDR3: TGTGCCAGTAGCTTGGGGCAGGGGGGTGACACTGAAGCTTTCTTT. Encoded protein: CASSLGQGGDTEAFF.

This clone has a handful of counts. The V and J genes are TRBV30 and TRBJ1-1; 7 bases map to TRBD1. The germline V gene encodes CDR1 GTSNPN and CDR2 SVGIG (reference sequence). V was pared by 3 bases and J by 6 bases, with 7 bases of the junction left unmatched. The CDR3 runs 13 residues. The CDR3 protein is CAWRDRQASEAFF. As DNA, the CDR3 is TGTGCCTGGAGGGACAGGCAAGCATCTGAAGCTTTCTTT.

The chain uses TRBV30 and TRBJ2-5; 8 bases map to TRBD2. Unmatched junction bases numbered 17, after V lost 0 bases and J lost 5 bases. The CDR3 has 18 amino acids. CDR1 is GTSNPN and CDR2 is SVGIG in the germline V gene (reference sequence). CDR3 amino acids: CAWSVSSGRGFLRETQYF. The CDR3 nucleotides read TGTGCCTGGAGTGTATCCAGCGGGAGAGGGTTCCTACGGGAGACCCAGTACTTC.

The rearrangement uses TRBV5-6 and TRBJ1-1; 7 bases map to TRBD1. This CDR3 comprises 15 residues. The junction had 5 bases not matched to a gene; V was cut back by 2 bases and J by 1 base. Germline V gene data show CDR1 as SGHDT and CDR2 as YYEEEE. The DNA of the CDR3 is TGTGCCAGCAGCTTCCCAAGACAGGGGAACACTGAAGCTTTCTTT. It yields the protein CASSFPRQGNTEAFF.

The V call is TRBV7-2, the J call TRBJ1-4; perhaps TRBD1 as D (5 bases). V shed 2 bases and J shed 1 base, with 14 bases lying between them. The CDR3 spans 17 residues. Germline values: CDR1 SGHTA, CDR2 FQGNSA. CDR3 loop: CASSLFAPGGTNEKLFF. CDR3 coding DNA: TGTGCCAGCAGCTTATTTGCCCCCGGGGGAACTAATGAAAAACTGTTTTTT.

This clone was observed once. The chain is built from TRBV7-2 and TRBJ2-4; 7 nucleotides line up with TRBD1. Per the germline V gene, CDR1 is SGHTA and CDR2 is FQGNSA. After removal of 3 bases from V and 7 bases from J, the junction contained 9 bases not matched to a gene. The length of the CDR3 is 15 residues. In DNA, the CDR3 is TGTGCCAGCAGCTTGCAAGGGACAGTGGGGAACATTCAGTACTTC. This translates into CASSLQGTVGNIQYF.

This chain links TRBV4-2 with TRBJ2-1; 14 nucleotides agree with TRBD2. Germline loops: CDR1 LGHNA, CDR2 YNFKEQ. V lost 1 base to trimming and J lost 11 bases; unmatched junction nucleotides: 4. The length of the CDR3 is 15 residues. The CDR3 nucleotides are TGTGCCAGCAGCCAAGTGGGACTAGCGGGAGTACAGCAGTTCTTC. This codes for CASSQVGLAGVQQFF.

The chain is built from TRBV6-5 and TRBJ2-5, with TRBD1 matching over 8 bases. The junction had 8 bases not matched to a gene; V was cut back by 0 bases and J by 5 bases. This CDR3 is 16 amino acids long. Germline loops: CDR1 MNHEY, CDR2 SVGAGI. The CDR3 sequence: CASSYSITGGRETQYF. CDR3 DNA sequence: TGTGCCAGCAGTTACTCGATAACAGGGGGTCGGGAGACCCAGTACTTC.

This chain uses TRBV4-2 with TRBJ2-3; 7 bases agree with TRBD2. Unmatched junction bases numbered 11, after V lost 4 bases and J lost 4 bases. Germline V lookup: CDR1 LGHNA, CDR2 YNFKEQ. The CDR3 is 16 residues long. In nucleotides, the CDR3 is TGTGCCAGCAGCCCCGGGACTGTAGGGAGGGCAGATACGCAGTATTTT. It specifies CASSPGTVGRADTQYF.

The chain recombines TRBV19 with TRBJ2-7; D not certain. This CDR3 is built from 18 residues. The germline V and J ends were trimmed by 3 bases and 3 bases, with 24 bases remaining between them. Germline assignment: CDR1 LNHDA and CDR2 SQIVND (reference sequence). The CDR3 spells CASSISVLQTLPNYEQYF. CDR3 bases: TGTGCCAGTAGTATTTCAGTTCTTCAGACCCTACCTAACTACGAGCAGTACTTC.

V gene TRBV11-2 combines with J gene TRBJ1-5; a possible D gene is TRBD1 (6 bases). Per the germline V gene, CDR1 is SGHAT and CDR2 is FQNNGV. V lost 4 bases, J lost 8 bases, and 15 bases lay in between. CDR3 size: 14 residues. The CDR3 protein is CASSSGAGREPQHF. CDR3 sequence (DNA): TGTGCCAGCAGCTCGGGGGCAGGGCGAGAGCCCCAGCATTTT.

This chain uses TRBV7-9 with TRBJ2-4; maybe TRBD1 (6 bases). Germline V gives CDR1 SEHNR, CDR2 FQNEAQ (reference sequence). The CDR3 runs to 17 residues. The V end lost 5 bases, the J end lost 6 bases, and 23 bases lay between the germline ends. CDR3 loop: CASSAASYREEGNIQYF. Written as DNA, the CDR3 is TGTGCCAGCAGCGCCGCTTCGTACAGGGAAGAGGGAAACATTCAGTACTTC.

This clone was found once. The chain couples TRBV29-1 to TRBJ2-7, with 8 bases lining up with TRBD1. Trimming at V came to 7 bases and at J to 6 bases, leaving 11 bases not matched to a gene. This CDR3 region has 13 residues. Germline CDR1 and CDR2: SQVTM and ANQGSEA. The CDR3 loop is CSAGTGVGIEQYF. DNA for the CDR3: TGCAGCGCCGGGACAGGAGTGGGTATCGAGCAGTACTTC.

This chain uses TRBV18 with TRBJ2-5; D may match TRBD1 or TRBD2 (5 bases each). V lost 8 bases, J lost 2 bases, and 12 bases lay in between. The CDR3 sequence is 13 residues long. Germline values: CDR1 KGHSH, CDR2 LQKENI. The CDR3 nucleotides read TGTGCCAGCACAACCGGGGCACAAGAGACCCAGTACTTC. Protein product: CASTTGAQETQYF.

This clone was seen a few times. CDR3 in amino acids: CASSPNPGGEQYF. The CDR3 DNA reads TGTGCCAGCAGCCCGAACCCAGGGGGCGAGCAGTACTTC. The chain has TRBV7-3 and TRBJ2-7, with 7 bases matching TRBD1. This CDR3 is built from 13 residues. Germline V gene sequence: CDR1 SGHTA, CDR2 FQGTGA. V lost 5 bases to trimming and J lost 6 bases; unmatched junction nucleotides: 7.

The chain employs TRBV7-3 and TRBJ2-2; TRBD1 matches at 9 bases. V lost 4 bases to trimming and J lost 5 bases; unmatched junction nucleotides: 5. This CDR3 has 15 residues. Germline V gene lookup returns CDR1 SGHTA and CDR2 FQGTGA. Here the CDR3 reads CASSSRTGETGELFF. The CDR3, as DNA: TGTGCCAGCAGCTCTAGGACAGGGGAAACCGGGGAGCTGTTTTTT.

For the CDR3, the DNA is TGTGCCAGCAGCGCGAAAAATGAGCAGTTCTTC. Translating gives CASSAKNEQFF. The chain is built from TRBV6-5 and TRBJ2-1, with D unresolved. The CDR3 has 11 residues. Germline loops: CDR1 MNHEY, CDR2 SVGAGI. Trimming removed 6 bases from V and 7 bases from J, with 7 bases in between.

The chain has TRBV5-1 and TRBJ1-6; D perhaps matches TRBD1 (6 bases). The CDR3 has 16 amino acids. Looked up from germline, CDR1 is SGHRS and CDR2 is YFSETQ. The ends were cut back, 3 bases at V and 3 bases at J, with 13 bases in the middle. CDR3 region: CASSSDRQIYNSPLHF. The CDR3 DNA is TGCGCCAGCAGCTCAGACAGGCAAATCTATAATTCACCCCTCCACTTT. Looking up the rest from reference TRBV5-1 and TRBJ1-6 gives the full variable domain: KAGVTQTPRYLIKTRGQQVTLSCSPISGHRSVSWYQQTPGQGLQFLFEYFSETQRNKGNFPGRFSGRQFSNSRSEMNVSTLELGDSALYLCASSSDRQIYNSPLHFGNGTRLTVT.

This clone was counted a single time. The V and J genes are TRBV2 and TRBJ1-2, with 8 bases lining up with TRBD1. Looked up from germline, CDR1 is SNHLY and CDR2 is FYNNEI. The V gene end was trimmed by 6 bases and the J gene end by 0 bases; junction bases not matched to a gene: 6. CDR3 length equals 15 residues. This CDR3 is CASRLQGGSNYGYTF. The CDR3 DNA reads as TGTGCCAGCAGATTACAGGGGGGTTCTAACTATGGCTACACCTTC.

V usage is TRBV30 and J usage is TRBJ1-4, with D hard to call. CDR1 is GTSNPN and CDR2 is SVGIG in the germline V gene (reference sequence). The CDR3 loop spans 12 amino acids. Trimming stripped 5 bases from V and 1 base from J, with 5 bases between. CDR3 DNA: TGTGCCTGGGAACAAACTAATGAAAAACTGTTTTTT. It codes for CAWEQTNEKLFF.

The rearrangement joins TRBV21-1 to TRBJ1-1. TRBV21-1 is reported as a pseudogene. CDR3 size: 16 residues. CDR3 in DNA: TGTGCCAGCAGCATCTTCATTCCTCCCGAGGACACTGAAGCTTTCTTT. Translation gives CASSIFIPPEDTEAFF.

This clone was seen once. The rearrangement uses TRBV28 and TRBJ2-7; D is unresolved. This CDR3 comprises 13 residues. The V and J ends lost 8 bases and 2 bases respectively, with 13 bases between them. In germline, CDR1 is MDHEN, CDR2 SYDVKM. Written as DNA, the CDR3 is TGTGCCAGCCTCACTGAAGCCACCTACGAGCAGTACTTC. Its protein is CASLTEATYEQYF.

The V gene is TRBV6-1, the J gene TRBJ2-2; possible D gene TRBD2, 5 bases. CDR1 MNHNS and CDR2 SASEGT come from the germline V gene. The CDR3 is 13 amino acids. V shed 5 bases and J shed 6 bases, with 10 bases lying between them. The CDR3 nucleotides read TGTGCCAGCAGTACCCCGCGGGCCGGGGAGCTGTTTTTT. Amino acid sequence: CASSTPRAGELFF.

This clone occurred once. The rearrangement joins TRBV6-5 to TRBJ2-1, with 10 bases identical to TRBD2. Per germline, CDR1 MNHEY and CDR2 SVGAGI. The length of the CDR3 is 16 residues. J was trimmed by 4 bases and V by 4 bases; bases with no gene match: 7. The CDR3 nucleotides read TGTGCCAGCAGTTCGCTAGCGGGAGTGCGATACAATGAGCAGTTCTTC. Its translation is CASSSLAGVRYNEQFF.

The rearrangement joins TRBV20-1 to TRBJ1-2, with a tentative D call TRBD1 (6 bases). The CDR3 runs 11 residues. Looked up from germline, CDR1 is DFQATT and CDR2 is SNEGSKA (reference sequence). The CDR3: CEPQGNNGYTF. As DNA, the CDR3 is TGCGAACCACAGGGCAATAATGGCTACACCTTC.

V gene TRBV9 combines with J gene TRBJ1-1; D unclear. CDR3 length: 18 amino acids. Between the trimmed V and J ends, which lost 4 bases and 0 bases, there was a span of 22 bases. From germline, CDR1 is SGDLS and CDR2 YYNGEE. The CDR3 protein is CASSPNAREPGVNTEAFF. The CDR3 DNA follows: TGTGCCAGCAGCCCGAACGCCCGGGAGCCCGGGGTGAACACTGAAGCTTTCTTT.